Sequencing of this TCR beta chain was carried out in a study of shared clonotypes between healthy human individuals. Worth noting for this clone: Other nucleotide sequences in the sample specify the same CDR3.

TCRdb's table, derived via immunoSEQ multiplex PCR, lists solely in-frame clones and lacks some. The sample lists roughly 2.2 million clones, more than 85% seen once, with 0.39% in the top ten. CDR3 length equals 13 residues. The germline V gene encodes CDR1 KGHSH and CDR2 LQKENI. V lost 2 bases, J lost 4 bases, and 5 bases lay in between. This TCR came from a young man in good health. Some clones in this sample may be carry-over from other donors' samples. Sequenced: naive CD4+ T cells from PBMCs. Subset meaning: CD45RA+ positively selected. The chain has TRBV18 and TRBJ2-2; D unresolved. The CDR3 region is CASSPRLTGELFF. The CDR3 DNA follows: TGTGCCAGCTCACCAAGACTCACCGGGGAGCTGTTTTTT.